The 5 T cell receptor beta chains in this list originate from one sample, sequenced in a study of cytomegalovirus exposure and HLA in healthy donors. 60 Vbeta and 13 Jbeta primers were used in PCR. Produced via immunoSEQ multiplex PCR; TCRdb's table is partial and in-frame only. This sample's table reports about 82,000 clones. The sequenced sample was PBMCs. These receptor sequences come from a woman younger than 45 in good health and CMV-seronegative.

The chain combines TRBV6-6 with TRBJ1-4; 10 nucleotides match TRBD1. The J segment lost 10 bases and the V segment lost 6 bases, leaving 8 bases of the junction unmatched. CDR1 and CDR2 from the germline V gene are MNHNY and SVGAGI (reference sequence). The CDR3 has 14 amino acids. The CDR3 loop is CASSYGTGDVKLFF. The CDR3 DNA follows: TGTGCCAGCAGCTACGGGACAGGGGATGTAAAACTGTTTTTT.

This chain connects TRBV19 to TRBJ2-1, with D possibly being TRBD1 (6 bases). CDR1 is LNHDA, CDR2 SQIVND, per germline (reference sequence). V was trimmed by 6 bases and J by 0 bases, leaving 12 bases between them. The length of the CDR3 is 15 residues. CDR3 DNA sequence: TGTGCCAGTAGGGTTGACAGGAGCTCCTACAATGAGCAGTTCTTC. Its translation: CASRVDRSSYNEQFF.

CDR3 protein: CSVPGQGGGYTF. The CDR3 DNA follows: TGCAGCGTCCCCGGACAGGGTGGCGGCTACACCTTC. The chain employs TRBV29-1 and TRBJ1-2, with 8 bases lining up with TRBD1. The V and J ends lost 6 bases and 8 bases, in that order; junction bases with no gene match: 8. Germline values: CDR1 SQVTM, CDR2 ANQGSEA. The CDR3 is made up of 12 amino acids.

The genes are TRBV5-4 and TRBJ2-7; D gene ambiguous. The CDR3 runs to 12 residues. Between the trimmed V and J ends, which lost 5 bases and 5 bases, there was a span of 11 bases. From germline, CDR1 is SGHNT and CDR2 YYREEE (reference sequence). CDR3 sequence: CASSGPSDEQYF. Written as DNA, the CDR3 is TGTGCCAGCAGTGGTCCGAGCGACGAGCAGTACTTC. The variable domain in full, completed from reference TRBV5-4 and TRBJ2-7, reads ETGVTQSPTHLIKTRGQQVTLRCSSQSGHNTVSWYQQALGQGPQFIFQYYREEENGRGNFPPRFSGLQFPNYSSELNVNALELDDSALYLCASSGPSDEQYFGPGTRLTVT.

CDR3 in DNA: TGTGCCAGCTCACCTGCCAGGGGGCCAGGCTCTGGGGCCAACGTCCTGACTTTC. It codes for CASSPARGPGSGANVLTF. The chain couples TRBV18 to TRBJ2-6, with 8 bases lining up with TRBD1. CDR1 KGHSH and CDR2 LQKENI come from the germline V gene. CDR3 length: 18 residues. V shed 3 bases and J 0 bases; nucleotides not matched to a gene: 7.